The 5 T cell receptor beta chains presented below share a single source sample, sequenced in a study of post-analysis software for immune sequencing data. Unique molecular identifiers tagged the TCR beta cDNA libraries. TCRdb independently ran MiXCR on the PCR reads; one entry per CDR3 protein. The data contain 150,000 to 200,000 distinct CDR3 sequences, 36% of them singletons. The specimen was blood, collected after autologous hematopoietic stem cell transplantation. All receptors derive from a girl aged 5 to 17 with multiple sclerosis.

This clonotype was observed many times. The rearrangement joins TRBV20-1 to TRBJ1-2, with D maybe TRBD1 (6 bases). CDR3 length: 13 residues. CDR1 and CDR2 (germline): DFQATT, SNEGSKA (reference sequence). Trimming stripped 5 bases from V and 4 bases from J, with 14 bases between. The CDR3 sequence: CSALRQDTYGYTF. In DNA form, the CDR3 reads TGCAGTGCTTTAAGACAGGATACCTATGGCTACACCTTC.

This chain connects TRBV12-3 or TRBV12-4 to TRBJ2-7; 7 bases line up with TRBD2. V was pared by 6 bases and J by 3 bases, with 8 bases of the junction left unmatched. The CDR3 extends over 14 amino acids. CDR3 nucleotide sequence: TGTGCCAGCAGATCTTCCGCTAGCGGCTACGAGCAGTACTTC. Protein product: CASRSSASGYEQYF.

The chain combines TRBV6-6 with TRBJ1-2; 7 nucleotides align to TRBD1. This CDR3 region has 14 residues. CDR1 and CDR2 (germline): MNHNY, SVGAGI (reference sequence). V trimming: 4 bases; J trimming: 3 bases; junction bases outside the gene matches: 5. DNA of the CDR3: TGTGCCAGCAGTTCGGACAGGACCTACTATGGCTACACCTTC. Its protein is CASSSDRTYYGYTF.

The genes are TRBV3-1 and TRBJ2-7; the match to TRBD2 covers 7 bases. V shed 4 bases and J 4 bases; nucleotides not matched to a gene: 7. Per germline, CDR1 LGHDT and CDR2 YNNKEL (reference sequence). The CDR3 length is 14 residues. CDR3 region: CASSLAGAPYEQYF. CDR3 nucleotide sequence: TGTGCCAGCAGCCTAGCGGGCGCCCCTTACGAGCAGTACTTC.

A few counts support this clonotype. V is TRBV7-6 and J is TRBJ2-3; 11 nucleotides match TRBD2. Per germline, CDR1 SGHVS and CDR2 FNYEAQ. Trimming took 1 base from V and 4 from J; bases not matched to a gene: 4. The CDR3 consists of 16 residues. In DNA, the CDR3 is TGTGCCAGCAGCTTAGGAGTACTAGCGGGGGCAGATACGCAGTATTTT. It codes for CASSLGVLAGADTQYF.